The 27 T cell receptor beta chains below all came from one sample that was sequenced in a study of blood T cell repertoires in COVID-19. TCRdb's table, derived via immunoSEQ multiplex PCR, lists solely in-frame clones and lacks some. The table includes roughly 350,000 clones, about nine tenths detected once. The material sequenced was peripheral blood. These receptors all stem from an older woman with COVID-19, enrolled during active disease.

The V call is TRBV19, the J call TRBJ2-2, with D perhaps TRBD1 (6 bases). Germline lookup yields CDR1 LNHDA and CDR2 SQIVND (reference sequence). The length of the CDR3 is 14 residues. The ends were cut back, 7 bases at V and 4 bases at J, with 13 bases in the middle. Here the CDR3 DNA reads TGTGCCAGTACCCCCAGGGGTGGCACCGGGGAGCTGTTTTTT. Its protein product is CASTPRGGTGELFF.

The rearrangement uses TRBV18 and TRBJ1-2; no clear D. CDR1 is KGHSH and CDR2 is LQKENI in the germline V gene. The V and J ends lost 6 bases and 4 bases respectively, with 18 bases between them. The length of the CDR3 is 15 residues. The DNA of the CDR3 is TGTGCCAGCTCGCTAGAGGAGGACGACCCCTATGGCTACACCTTC. The encoded protein is CASSLEEDDPYGYTF.

The chain couples TRBV15 to TRBJ2-3, with a possible D match to TRBD2 (5 bases). Germline-derived CDR1 and CDR2 are LNHNV and YYDKDF (reference sequence). The V end lost 3 bases, the J end lost 9 bases, and 13 bases lay between the germline ends. The CDR3 spans 13 residues. The CDR3, as DNA: TGTGCCACCAGCAGGGACTCCAGCGGAACGCAGTATTTT. It is translated as CATSRDSSGTQYF.

The chain combines TRBV10-3 with TRBJ1-2, with TRBD1 matching 9 bases. The CDR3 has 15 residues. V was clipped by 5 bases and J by 3 bases; unmatched bases: 7. Looked up from germline, CDR1 is ENHRY and CDR2 is SYGVKD. DNA for the CDR3: TGTGCCATCAGTTCGGACAGGGGTCCCTACTATGGCTACACCTTC. The encoded protein is CAISSDRGPYYGYTF.

The rearrangement joins TRBV5-1 to TRBJ2-7, with 9 bases lining up with TRBD2. CDR3 length equals 15 residues. V shed 4 bases, J shed 0 bases, and the junction held 5 bases outside the gene matches. In germline, CDR1 is SGHRS, CDR2 YFSETQ. The CDR3 DNA is TGCGCCAGCAGCCCTAGCGGGGTCAGCTCCTACGAGCAGTACTTC. Protein product: CASSPSGVSSYEQYF.

This clone was observed once. The chain recombines TRBV7-9 with TRBJ1-5; 8 bases align to TRBD1. Germline lookup yields CDR1 SEHNR and CDR2 FQNEAQ (reference sequence). With 2 bases clipped from V and 4 bases from J, the junction kept 1 base outside the gene matches. The CDR3 loop spans 14 amino acids. CDR3 in amino acids: CASSLQGANQPQHF. The DNA of the CDR3 is TGTGCCAGCAGCTTACAGGGGGCGAATCAGCCCCAGCATTTT.

The table lists this clone with a count of one. This chain links TRBV5-4 with TRBJ1-1, with D possibly matching TRBD1 (5 bases). Germline CDR1 reads SGHNT; CDR2 reads YYREEE (reference sequence). Trimming cost V 2 bases and J 2 bases, with 7 bases left between them. CDR3 length: 13 residues. CDR3 protein: CASSFDSNTEAFF. In DNA, the CDR3 is TGTGCCAGCAGCTTTGACAGCAACACTGAAGCTTTCTTT.

The chain combines TRBV21-1 with TRBJ1-5; the table's D call TRBD1 went unverified against the DNA. TRBV21-1 is given as a pseudogene. The CDR3 spans 15 residues. For the CDR3, the DNA is TGTGCCAGCAGTTGCCTCGGACAGTTCAATCAGCCCCAGCATTTT. Its protein is CASSCLGQFNQPQHF.

This chain links TRBV3-1 (or the pseudogene TRBV3-2) with TRBJ2-7; D gene unclear. CDR1 and CDR2 from the germline V gene are LGHDT and YNNKEL (reference sequence). The V gene lost 1 base and the J gene lost 0 bases, with 7 bases spanning the gap. This CDR3 comprises 14 residues. Written as DNA, the CDR3 is TGTGCCAGCAGCCAAGGGGCAGCCTCCTACGAGCAGTACTTC. Protein: CASSQGAASYEQYF.

This chain links TRBV29-1 with TRBJ1-1; 7 bases map to TRBD1. V gave up 6 bases and J gave up 6 bases; unmatched junction bases: 7. Germline values: CDR1 SQVTM, CDR2 ANQGSEA. This CDR3 comprises 12 residues. The CDR3 bases are TGCAGCGTACAGGGGCCTCAGTCTGAAGCTTTCTTT. Its protein is CSVQGPQSEAFF.

This rearrangement joins TRBV30 to TRBJ1-5; possibly TRBD1 for D (6 bases). This CDR3 comprises 15 residues. CDR1 GTSNPN and CDR2 SVGIG come from the germline V gene (reference sequence). Trimming removed 5 bases at V and 2 bases at J, with 16 bases between. CDR3 sequence: CAWGERGGGNQPQHF. DNA for the CDR3: TGTGCCTGGGGAGAGAGGGGGGGAGGCAATCAGCCCCAGCATTTT.

The chain combines TRBV28 with TRBJ1-3; maybe TRBD1 (5 bases). The germline V gene has CDR1 MDHEN and CDR2 SYDVKM. CDR3 length equals 15 residues. V lost 8 bases and J 0 bases, leaving 14 bases between the germline ends. In nucleotides, the CDR3 is TGTGCCAGCGCCCTCGGGGGTAACTCTGGAAACACCATATATTTT. Translated: CASALGGNSGNTIYF.

This clone has only a few counts. In nucleotides, the CDR3 is TGTGCCAGTAGTATGGGGACTAGAGGCTACACCTTC. Protein: CASSMGTRGYTF. The chain recombines TRBV19 with TRBJ1-2; D possibly corresponds to TRBD1 (5 bases). This CDR3 has 12 residues. V was shortened by 3 bases and J by 8 bases, with 10 bases between the two germline ends. Per the germline V gene, CDR1 is LNHDA and CDR2 is SQIVND (reference sequence).

The chain is built from TRBV5-1 and TRBJ2-5, with 14 bases aligning to TRBD2. This CDR3 region has 16 residues. The germline gives CDR1 SGHRS, CDR2 YFSETQ. The V segment lost 0 bases and the J segment 6 bases; nucleotides outside the gene matches: 4. The CDR3 nucleotides are TGCGCCAGCAGCTTGGTGGGACTAGCGGGGGAAAAGACCCAGTACTTC. Amino acid sequence: CASSLVGLAGEKTQYF.

The chain carries TRBV11-2 and TRBJ1-2, with D maybe TRBD1 (6 bases). Trimming shortened V by 1 base and J by 3 bases, and 12 bases separated the two germline ends. From germline, CDR1 is SGHAT and CDR2 FQNNGV. The CDR3 consists of 15 residues. Here the CDR3 DNA reads TGTGCCAGCAGCTTAGGTTGGGGGGGCGACTATGGCTACACCTTC. This encodes CASSLGWGGDYGYTF.

The chain couples TRBV28 to TRBJ1-4; 7 nucleotides match TRBD1. This CDR3 has 14 amino acids. Germline CDR1 and CDR2: MDHEN and SYDVKM. The V and J ends lost 4 bases and 4 bases, in that order; junction bases with no gene match: 3. Here the CDR3 DNA reads TGTGCCAGCAGTTCGACAGGGCTTAATGAAAAACTGTTTTTT. It encodes CASSSTGLNEKLFF.

V and J are TRBV28 and TRBJ1-4, with a possible D match to TRBD1 (6 bases). Germline CDR1 MDHEN, CDR2 SYDVKM. The length of the CDR3 is 12 residues. The germline V and J ends were trimmed by 6 bases and 9 bases, with 11 bases remaining between them. Here the CDR3 reads CASRARDKKLFF. The DNA for the CDR3 is TGTGCCAGCAGGGCCCGGGACAAAAAACTGTTTTTT. Based on the CDR3 plus reference TRBV28 and TRBJ1-4, the full variable domain is DVKVTQSSRYLVKRTGEKVFLECVQDMDHENMFWYRQDPGLGLRLIYFSYDVKMKEKGDIPEGYSVSREKKERFSLILESASTNQTSMYLCASRARDKKLFFGSGTQLSVL.

The rearrangement uses TRBV27 and TRBJ1-5; D is possibly TRBD1 (5 bases). With 5 bases removed from V and 0 bases from J, the gap between germline ends came to 11 bases. Germline CDR1 MNHEY, CDR2 SMNVEV (reference sequence). The CDR3 has 15 amino acids. In DNA, the CDR3 is TGTGCCAGCAGTGGGGCAGGTTATAGCAATCAGCCCCAGCATTTT. This sequence encodes CASSGAGYSNQPQHF.

The chain employs TRBV9 and TRBJ2-7, with 7 bases identical to TRBD2. The CDR3 consists of 16 residues. Unmatched junction bases numbered 11, after V lost 4 bases and J lost 1 base. In germline, CDR1 is SGDLS, CDR2 YYNGEE. The CDR3 region has the DNA TGTGCCAGCAGCTCCGGGCGGCGGGGGAAGTCCTACGAGCAGTACTTC. Translated: CASSSGRRGKSYEQYF.

The chain has TRBV9 and TRBJ2-5; 8 bases map to TRBD2. The germline gives CDR1 SGDLS, CDR2 YYNGEE. V shed 5 bases and J 3 bases; nucleotides not matched to a gene: 6. The CDR3 spans 14 residues. CDR3 nucleotide sequence: TGTGCCAGCAGTCACGGACTAGCTGAAGAGACCCAGTACTTC. This codes for CASSHGLAEETQYF.

This chain joins TRBV27 and TRBJ2-1; maybe TRBD2 (6 bases). In germline, CDR1 is MNHEY, CDR2 SMNVEV (reference sequence). The CDR3 sequence is 15 residues long. The V end lost 3 bases, the J end lost 5 bases, and 14 bases lay between the germline ends. Here the CDR3 reads CASSFQWTTHNEQFF. In DNA form, the CDR3 reads TGTGCCAGCAGTTTTCAATGGACTACACACAATGAGCAGTTCTTC.

The gene calls are TRBV28 and TRBJ1-3; no clear D. V was clipped by 2 bases and J by 9 bases, with 11 bases between them. The CDR3 has 13 amino acids. CDR1 and CDR2 (germline): MDHEN, SYDVKM. The CDR3 DNA sequence: TGTGCCAGCAGTTTAGGAGGGTTTAGCACCATATATTTT. Translation: CASSLGGFSTIYF.

This chain connects TRBV9 to TRBJ2-3; D may be TRBD2 (5 bases). The CDR3 runs 17 residues. In germline, CDR1 is SGDLS, CDR2 YYNGEE. The ends were cut back, 4 bases at V and 0 bases at J, with 18 bases in the middle. The CDR3 spells CASSSFEGAASTDTQYF. The DNA for the CDR3 is TGTGCCAGCAGCTCTTTTGAGGGAGCGGCTAGCACAGATACGCAGTATTTT.

As for this clone: The sample carries other DNA sequences with the same CDR3. The chain joins TRBV24-1 to TRBJ2-2, with TRBD1 matching over 7 bases. This CDR3 has 11 residues. J lost 8 bases, V lost 8 bases, and 1 base had no gene match. Germline lookup yields CDR1 KGHDR and CDR2 SFDVKD. CDR3 coding DNA: TGTGCCACCAAGGGGGCAGGGGAGCTGTTTTTT. It translates to CATKGAGELFF.

The chain employs TRBV6-5 and TRBJ2-3; the match to TRBD2 covers 8 bases. Trimming at V came to 2 bases and at J to 0 bases, leaving 1 base not matched to a gene. Germline V gene data show CDR1 as MNHEY and CDR2 as SVGAGI. This CDR3 has 15 amino acids. The chain's CDR3 is CASSYRGGSTDTQYF. Written as DNA, the CDR3 is TGTGCCAGCAGTTACCGGGGGGGCAGCACAGATACGCAGTATTTT.

This chain joins TRBV30 and TRBJ1-1, with D maybe TRBD1 (5 bases). CDR1 and CDR2 from the germline V gene are GTSNPN and SVGIG (reference sequence). V was trimmed by 3 bases and J by 1 base, leaving 15 bases between them. The CDR3 is made up of 15 amino acids. CDR3 sequence (DNA): TGTGCCTGGAGCGATCGAAGAACAGGGAACACTGAAGCTTTCTTT. Protein product: CAWSDRRTGNTEAFF.

This sequence joins TRBV5-4 and TRBJ1-4, with D perhaps TRBD1 (6 bases). Germline-derived CDR1 and CDR2 are SGHNT and YYREEE (reference sequence). CDR3 length: 16 amino acids. With 0 bases removed from V and 0 bases from J, the gap between germline ends came to 9 bases. CDR3 nucleotides: TGTGCCAGCAGCTTGGCCGGACAGTCAACTAATGAAAAACTGTTTTTT. Translated: CASSLAGQSTNEKLFF. The whole variable domain, filled in from reference TRBV5-4 and TRBJ1-4, reads ETGVTQSPTHLIKTRGQQVTLRCSSQSGHNTVSWYQQALGQGPQFIFQYYREEENGRGNFPPRFSGLQFPNYSSELNVNALELDDSALYLCASSLAGQSTNEKLFFGSGTQLSVL.